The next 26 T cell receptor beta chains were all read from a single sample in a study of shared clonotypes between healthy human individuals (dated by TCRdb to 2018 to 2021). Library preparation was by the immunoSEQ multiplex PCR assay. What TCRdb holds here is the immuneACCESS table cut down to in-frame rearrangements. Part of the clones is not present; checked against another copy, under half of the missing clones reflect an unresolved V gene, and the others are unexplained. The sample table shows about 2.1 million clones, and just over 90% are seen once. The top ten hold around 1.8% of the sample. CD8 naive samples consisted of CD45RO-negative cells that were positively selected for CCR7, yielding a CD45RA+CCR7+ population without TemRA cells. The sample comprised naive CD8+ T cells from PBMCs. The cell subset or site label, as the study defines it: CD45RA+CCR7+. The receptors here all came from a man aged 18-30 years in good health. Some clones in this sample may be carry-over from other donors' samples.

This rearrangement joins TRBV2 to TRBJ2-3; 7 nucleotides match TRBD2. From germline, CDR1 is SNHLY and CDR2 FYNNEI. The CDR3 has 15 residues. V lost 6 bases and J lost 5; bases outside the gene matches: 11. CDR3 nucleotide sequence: TGTGCCAGCAGCCAGCGATCCGGGACTATAGATACGCAGTATTTT. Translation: CASSQRSGTIDTQYF.

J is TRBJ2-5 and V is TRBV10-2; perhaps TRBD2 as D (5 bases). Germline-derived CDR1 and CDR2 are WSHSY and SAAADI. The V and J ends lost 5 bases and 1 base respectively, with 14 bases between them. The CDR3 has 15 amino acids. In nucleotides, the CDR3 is TGCGCCAGCAGTTACCTGTCGGACTCCCAAGAGACCCAGTACTTC. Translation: CASSYLSDSQETQYF.

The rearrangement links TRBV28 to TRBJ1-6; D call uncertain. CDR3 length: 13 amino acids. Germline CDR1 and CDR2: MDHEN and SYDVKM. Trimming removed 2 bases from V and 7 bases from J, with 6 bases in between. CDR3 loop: CASSLGDNSPLHF. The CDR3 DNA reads TGTGCCAGCAGTTTAGGCGACAATTCACCCCTCCACTTT.

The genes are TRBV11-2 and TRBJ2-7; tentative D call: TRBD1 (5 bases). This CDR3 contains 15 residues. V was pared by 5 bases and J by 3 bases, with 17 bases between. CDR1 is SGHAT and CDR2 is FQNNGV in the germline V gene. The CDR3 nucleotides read TGTGCCAGCAGCCCGGACATAACTGTCATCTACGAGCAGTACTTC. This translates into CASSPDITVIYEQYF.

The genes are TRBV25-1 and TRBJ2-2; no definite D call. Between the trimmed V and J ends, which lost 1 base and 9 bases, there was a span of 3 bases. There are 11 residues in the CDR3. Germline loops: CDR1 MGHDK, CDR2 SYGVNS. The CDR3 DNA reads TGTGCCAGCAGTGAATCACGGGAGCTGTTTTTT. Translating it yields CASSESRELFF.

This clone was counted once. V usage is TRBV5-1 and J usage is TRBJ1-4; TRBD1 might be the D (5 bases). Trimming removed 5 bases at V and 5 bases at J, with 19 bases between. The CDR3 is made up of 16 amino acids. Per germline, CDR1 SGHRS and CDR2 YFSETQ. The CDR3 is CASRPHTDSLNEKLFF. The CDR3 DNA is TGCGCCAGCAGACCCCACACCGACAGCCTGAATGAAAAACTGTTTTTT.

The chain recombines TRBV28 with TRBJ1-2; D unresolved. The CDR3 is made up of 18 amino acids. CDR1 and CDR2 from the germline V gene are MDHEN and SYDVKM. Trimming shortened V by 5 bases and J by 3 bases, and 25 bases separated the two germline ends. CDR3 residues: CASSPTFLNSAGDYGYTF. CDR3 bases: TGTGCCAGCAGTCCAACCTTCTTAAACAGCGCGGGAGACTATGGCTACACCTTC.

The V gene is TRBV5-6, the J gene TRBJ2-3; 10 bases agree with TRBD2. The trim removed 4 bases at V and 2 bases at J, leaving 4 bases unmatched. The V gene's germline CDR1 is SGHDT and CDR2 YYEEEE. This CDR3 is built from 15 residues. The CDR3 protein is CASSPGLAVTDTQYF. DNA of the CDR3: TGTGCCAGCAGCCCTGGACTAGCGGTCACAGATACGCAGTATTTT.

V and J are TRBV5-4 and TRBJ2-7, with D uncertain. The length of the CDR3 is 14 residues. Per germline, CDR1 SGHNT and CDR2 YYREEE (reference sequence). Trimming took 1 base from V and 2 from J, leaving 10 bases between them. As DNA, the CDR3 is TGTGCCAGCAGCTTGACGGATACGGCCTACGAGCAGTACTTC. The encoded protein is CASSLTDTAYEQYF. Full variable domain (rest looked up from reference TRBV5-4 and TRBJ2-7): ETGVTQSPTHLIKTRGQQVTLRCSSQSGHNTVSWYQQALGQGPQFIFQYYREEENGRGNFPPRFSGLQFPNYSSELNVNALELDDSALYLCASSLTDTAYEQYFGPGTRLTVT.

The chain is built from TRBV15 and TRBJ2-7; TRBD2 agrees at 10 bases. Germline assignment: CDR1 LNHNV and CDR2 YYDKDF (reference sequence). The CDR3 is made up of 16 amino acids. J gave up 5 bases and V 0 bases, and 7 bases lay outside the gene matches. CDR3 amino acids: CATSREVPSGSHEQYF. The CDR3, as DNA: TGTGCCACCAGCAGAGAGGTCCCTAGCGGGAGCCACGAGCAGTACTTC.

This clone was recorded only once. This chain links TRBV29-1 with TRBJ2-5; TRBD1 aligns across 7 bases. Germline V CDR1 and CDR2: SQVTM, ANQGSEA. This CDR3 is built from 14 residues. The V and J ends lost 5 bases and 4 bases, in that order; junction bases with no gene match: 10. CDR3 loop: CSVNPGQRRETQYF. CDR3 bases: TGCAGCGTTAATCCGGGACAGCGCCGAGAGACCCAGTACTTC.

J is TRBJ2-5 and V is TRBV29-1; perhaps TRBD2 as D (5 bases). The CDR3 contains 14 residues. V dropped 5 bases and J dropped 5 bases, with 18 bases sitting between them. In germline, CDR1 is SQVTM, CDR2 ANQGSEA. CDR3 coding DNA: TGCAGCGTTTCGACACGGGATTTTCTGGAGACCCAGTACTTC. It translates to CSVSTRDFLETQYF.

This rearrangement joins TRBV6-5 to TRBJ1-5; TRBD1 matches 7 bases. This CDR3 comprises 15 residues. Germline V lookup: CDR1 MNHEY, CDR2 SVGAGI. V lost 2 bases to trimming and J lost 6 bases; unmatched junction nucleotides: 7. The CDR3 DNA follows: TGTGCCAGCAGTTACGCTCCCAGGGGGACTCAGCCCCAGCATTTT. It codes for CASSYAPRGTQPQHF.

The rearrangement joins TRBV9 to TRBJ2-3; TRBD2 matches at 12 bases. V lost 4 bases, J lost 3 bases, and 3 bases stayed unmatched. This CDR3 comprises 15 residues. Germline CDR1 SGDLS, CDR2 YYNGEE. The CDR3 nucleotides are TGTGCCAGCAGCCCGACTAGCGGGAGAACAGATACGCAGTATTTT. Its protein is CASSPTSGRTDTQYF. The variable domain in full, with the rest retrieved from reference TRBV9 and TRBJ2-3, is DSGVTQTPKHLITATGQRVTLRCSPRSGDLSVYWYQQSLDQGLQFLIQYYNGEERAKGNILERFSAQQFPDLHSELNLSSLELGDSALYFCASSPTSGRTDTQYFGPGTRLTVL.

CDR3 nucleotides: TGTGCCAGCAGCTTGACAGCTTATGGCTACACCTTC. Translation: CASSLTAYGYTF. The gene calls are TRBV5-5 and TRBJ1-2, with D unclear. The CDR3 is 12 amino acids. The V end was cut by 1 base, the J end by 5 bases, with 6 bases between. Germline values: CDR1 SGHKS, CDR2 YYEKEE (reference sequence).

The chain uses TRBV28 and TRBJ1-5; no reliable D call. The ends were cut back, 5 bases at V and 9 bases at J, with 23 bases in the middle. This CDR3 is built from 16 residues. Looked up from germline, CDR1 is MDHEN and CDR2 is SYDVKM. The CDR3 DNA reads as TGTGCCAGCAGTCGATTGACGACGGGCCGGCAACGGCCCCAGCATTTT. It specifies CASSRLTTGRQRPQHF.

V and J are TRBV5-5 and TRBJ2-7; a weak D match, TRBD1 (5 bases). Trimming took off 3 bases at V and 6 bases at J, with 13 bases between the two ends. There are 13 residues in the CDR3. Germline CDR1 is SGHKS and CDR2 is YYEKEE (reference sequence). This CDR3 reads CASSWGRDSEQYF. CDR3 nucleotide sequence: TGTGCCAGCAGCTGGGGCAGGGATTCCGAGCAGTACTTC.

The CDR3 protein is CASSFSEAYEQYF. The DNA of the CDR3 is TGTGCCAGCAGTTTTTCTGAGGCCTACGAGCAGTACTTC. V gene TRBV27 combines with J gene TRBJ2-7; no clear D. The CDR3 consists of 13 residues. V gave up 3 bases and J gave up 2 bases, with 8 bases separating them. From germline, CDR1 is MNHEY and CDR2 SMNVEV (reference sequence).

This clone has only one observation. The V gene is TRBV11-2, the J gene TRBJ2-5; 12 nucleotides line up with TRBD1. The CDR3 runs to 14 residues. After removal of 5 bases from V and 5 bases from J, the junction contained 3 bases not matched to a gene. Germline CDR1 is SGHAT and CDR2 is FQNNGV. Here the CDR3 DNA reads TGTGCCAGCAGCCGGGACAGGGGGCGGGAGACCCAGTACTTC. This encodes CASSRDRGRETQYF.

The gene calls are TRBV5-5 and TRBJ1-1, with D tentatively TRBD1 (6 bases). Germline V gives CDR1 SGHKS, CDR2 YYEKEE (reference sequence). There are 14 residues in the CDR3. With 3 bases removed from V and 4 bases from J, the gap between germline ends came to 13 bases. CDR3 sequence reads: CASSSGALGTEAFF. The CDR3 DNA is TGTGCCAGCAGCTCGGGGGCCCTGGGCACTGAAGCTTTCTTT.

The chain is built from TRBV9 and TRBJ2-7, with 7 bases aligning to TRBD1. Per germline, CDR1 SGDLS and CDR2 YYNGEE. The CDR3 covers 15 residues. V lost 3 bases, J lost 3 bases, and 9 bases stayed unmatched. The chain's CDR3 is CASSEGGDLGYEQYF. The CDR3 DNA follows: TGTGCCAGCAGCGAAGGGGGCGACCTTGGCTACGAGCAGTACTTC. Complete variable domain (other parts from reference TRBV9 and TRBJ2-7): DSGVTQTPKHLITATGQRVTLRCSPRSGDLSVYWYQQSLDQGLQFLIQYYNGEERAKGNILERFSAQQFPDLHSELNLSSLELGDSALYFCASSEGGDLGYEQYFGPGTRLTVT.

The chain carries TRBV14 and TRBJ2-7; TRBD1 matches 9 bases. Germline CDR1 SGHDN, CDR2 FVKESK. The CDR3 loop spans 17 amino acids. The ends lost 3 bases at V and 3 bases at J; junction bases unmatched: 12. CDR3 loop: CASSQGKQGAIRYEQYF. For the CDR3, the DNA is TGTGCCAGCAGCCAGGGAAAACAGGGGGCGATCCGCTACGAGCAGTACTTC.

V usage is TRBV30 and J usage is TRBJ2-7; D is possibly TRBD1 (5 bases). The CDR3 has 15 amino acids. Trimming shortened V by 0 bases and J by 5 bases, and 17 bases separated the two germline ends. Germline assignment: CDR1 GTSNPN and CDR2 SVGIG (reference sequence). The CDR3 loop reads CAWSVPIQGRHEQYF. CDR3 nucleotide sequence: TGTGCCTGGAGTGTACCGATCCAGGGAAGGCACGAGCAGTACTTC.

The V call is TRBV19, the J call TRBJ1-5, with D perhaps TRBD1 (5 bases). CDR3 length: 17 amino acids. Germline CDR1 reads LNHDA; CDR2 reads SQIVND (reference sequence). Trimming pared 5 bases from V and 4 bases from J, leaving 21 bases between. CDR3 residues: CASSFRGPSIANQPQHF. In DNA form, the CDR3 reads TGTGCCAGTAGTTTTAGGGGACCCTCTATAGCAAATCAGCCCCAGCATTTT.

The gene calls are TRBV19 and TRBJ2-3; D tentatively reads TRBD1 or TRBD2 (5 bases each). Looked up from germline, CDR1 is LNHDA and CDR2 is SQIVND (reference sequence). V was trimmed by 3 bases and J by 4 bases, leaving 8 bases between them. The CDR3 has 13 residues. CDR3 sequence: CASSIGTADTQYF. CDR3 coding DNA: TGTGCCAGTAGTATCGGGACGGCAGATACGCAGTATTTT.

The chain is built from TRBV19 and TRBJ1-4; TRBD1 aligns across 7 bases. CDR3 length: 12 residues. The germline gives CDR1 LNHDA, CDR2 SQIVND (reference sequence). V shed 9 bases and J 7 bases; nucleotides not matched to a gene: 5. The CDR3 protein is CASGTAAEKLFF. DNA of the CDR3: TGTGCCAGCGGGACAGCAGCTGAAAAACTGTTTTTT.